This is a list of T cell receptor beta chains from one sample in a study of blood T cell repertoires in COVID-19. Clones were read by immunoSEQ multiplex PCR, and TCRdb kept only the in-frame ones, dropping some. The sample has about 200,000 clones, around 84% seen once; the top ten hold 3.5% to 4.5%. The sequencing sample was made of peripheral blood. These receptors came from a middle-aged man with acute or convalescent COVID-19. The CDR3 runs from the conserved cysteine through the conserved F or W. The D gene is left open where the match is weak. Not every row has a clone size; where given, it reads once, few, many or a size class.

.	TRBJ1-1	TRBV3-1/TRBV3-2	.	CASSLGQGDTEAFF	TGTGCCAGCAGCCTGGGACAAGGTGACACTGAAGCTTTCTTT
TRBD1	TRBJ1-4	TRBV19	.	CASSTLRDRRIGPNEKLFF	TGTGCCAGTAGTACACTAAGGGACAGGAGAATAGGGCCTAATGAAAAACTGTTTTTT
.	TRBJ1-2	TRBV7-9	.	CASRPADYGYTF	TGTGCCAGCAGACCGGCGGACTATGGCTACACCTTC
.	TRBJ2-5	TRBV7-9	.	CASSLAPAETQYF	TGTGCCAGCAGCTTAGCACCAGCGGAGACCCAGTACTTC
TRBD2	TRBJ2-5	TRBV11-2	few	CASSLRTSTYQETQYF	TGTGCCAGCAGCCTCAGGACTAGCACGTACCAAGAGACCCAGTACTTC
.	TRBJ2-3	TRBV5-4	.	CASSLSLTSTDTQYF	TGTGCCAGCAGCCTCTCCCTAACTAGCACAGATACGCAGTATTTT
.	TRBJ2-1	TRBV18	.	CASSPGDNEQFF	TGTGCCAGCTCACCAGGAGACAATGAGCAGTTCTTC
.	TRBJ2-5	TRBV3-1/TRBV3-2	.	CASSQVARGLQETQYF	TGTGCCAGCAGCCAAGTAGCCAGGGGATTACAAGAGACCCAGTACTTC
TRBD1	TRBJ1-5	TRBV11-2	once	CASSPAGQGYNRPQHF	TGTGCCAGCAGCCCGGCCGGACAGGGCTACAATCGGCCCCAGCATTTT
.	TRBJ2-3	TRBV11-2	.	CASSLRSPGGTDTQYF	TGTGCCAGCAGCCTTCGGTCCCCGGGGGGCACAGATACGCAGTATTTT
TRBD1	TRBJ2-2	TRBV4-1	.	CASSLDRAFGTGELFF	TGCGCCAGCAGCCTCGACAGGGCGTTTGGCACCGGGGAGCTGTTTTTT
.	TRBJ1-2	TRBV18	.	CASSPRVLEGYTF	TGTGCCAGCTCACCGAGGGTCCTGGAGGGCTACACCTTC
TRBD1	TRBJ1-2	TRBV6-1	.	CASSEMDRGFYGYTF	TGTGCCAGCAGTGAAATGGACAGGGGGTTCTATGGCTACACCTTC
TRBD1	TRBJ1-6	TRBV6-1	.	CASSEAGDSFSPLHF	TGTGCCAGCAGTGAAGCGGGGGACAGTTTTTCACCCCTCCACTTT
TRBD1	TRBJ2-7	TRBV11-2	.	CASSPSTGGGNEQYF	TGTGCCAGCAGCCCATCGACAGGGGGAGGGAACGAGCAGTACTTC
.	TRBJ1-5	TRBV12-3/TRBV12-4	.	CASSLMSGQPQHF	TGTGCCAGCAGTTTGATGTCGGGACAGCCCCAGCATTTT
.	TRBJ1-2	TRBV18	few	CASSPRVNRQTNYGYTF	TGTGCCAGCTCACCAAGGGTTAACCGACAGACTAACTATGGCTACACCTTC
.	TRBJ1-1	TRBV11-2	.	CASSYQGRNTEAFF	TGTGCCAGCAGCTACCAAGGGAGGAACACTGAAGCTTTCTTT
TRBD1	TRBJ1-1	TRBV6-1	.	CASSEAGGLNTEAFF	TGTGCCAGCAGTGAAGCAGGGGGCCTGAACACTGAAGCTTTCTTT
TRBD1	TRBJ1-1	TRBV4-1	.	CASTQTGRAFF	TGCGCCAGCACCCAGACAGGGAGGGCTTTCTTT
.	TRBJ1-3	TRBV6-5	few	CASGAAKSSGNTIYF	TGTGCCAGCGGAGCAGCGAAATCCTCTGGAAACACCATATATTTT
.	TRBJ2-1	TRBV7-7	.	CASSVRLEAEQFF	TGTGCCAGCAGCGTCCGACTAGAAGCTGAGCAGTTCTTC
TRBD1	TRBJ1-6	TRBV6-5	.	CASSYHRDRGNSPLHF	TGTGCCAGCAGTTACCATCGGGACAGGGGTAATTCACCCCTCCACTTT
.	TRBJ1-4	TRBV2	.	CASDRGEKLFF	TGTGCCAGCGATCGGGGTGAAAAACTGTTTTTT
TRBD2	TRBJ2-3	TRBV5-1	.	CASSSGNTDTQYF	TGCGCCAGCAGTAGCGGGAACACAGATACGCAGTATTTT
TRBD1	TRBJ1-3	TRBV6-1	.	CASNRQGAMDTIYF	TGTGCCAGCAATCGACAGGGGGCAATGGACACCATATATTTT
TRBD2	TRBJ2-1	TRBV5-6	.	CASSLQRGLYNEQFF	TGTGCCAGCTCCCTCCAGCGGGGATTATACAATGAGCAGTTCTTC
.	TRBJ1-2	TRBV21-1	few	CASSPPAPRSF	TGTGCCAGCAGTCCCCCGGCACCCAGGTCCTTC
TRBD1	TRBJ1-5	TRBV5-8	.	CASSLAGGYSNQPQHF	TGTGCCAGCAGCTTGGCAGGGGGGTATAGCAATCAGCCCCAGCATTTT
.	TRBJ1-2	TRBV6-6	.	CASSSTGYTVYGYTF	TGTGCCAGCAGTTCCACAGGGTATACCGTCTATGGCTACACCTTC
TRBD2	TRBJ2-2	TRBV5-1	.	CASSLRGVRTGELFF	TGCGCCAGCAGCTTACGGGGGGTTCGGACCGGGGAGCTGTTTTTT
.	TRBJ2-1	TRBV6-5	.	CASSLQGLGDEQFF	TGTGCCAGCAGCCTACAGGGTCTGGGGGATGAGCAGTTCTTC
TRBD1	TRBJ1-4	TRBV10-3	.	CAISAQGAGNEKLFF	TGTGCCATCAGCGCCCAGGGGGCCGGTAATGAAAAACTGTTTTTT